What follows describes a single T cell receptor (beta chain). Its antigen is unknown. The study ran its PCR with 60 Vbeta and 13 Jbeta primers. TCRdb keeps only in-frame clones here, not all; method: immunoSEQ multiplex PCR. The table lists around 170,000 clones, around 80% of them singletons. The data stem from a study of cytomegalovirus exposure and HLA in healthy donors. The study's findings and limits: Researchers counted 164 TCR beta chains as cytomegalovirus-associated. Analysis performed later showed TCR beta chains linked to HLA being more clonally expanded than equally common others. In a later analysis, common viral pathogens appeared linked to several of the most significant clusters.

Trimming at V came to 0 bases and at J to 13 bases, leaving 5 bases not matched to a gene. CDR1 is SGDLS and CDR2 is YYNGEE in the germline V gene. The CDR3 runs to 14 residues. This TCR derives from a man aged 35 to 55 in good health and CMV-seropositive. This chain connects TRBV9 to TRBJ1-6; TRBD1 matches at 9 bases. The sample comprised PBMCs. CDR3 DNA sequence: TGTGCCAGCAGCGTAGGGGGACAGGGCGAGCCCCTCCACTTT. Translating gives CASSVGGQGEPLHF. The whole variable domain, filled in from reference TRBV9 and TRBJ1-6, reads DSGVTQTPKHLITATGQRVTLRCSPRSGDLSVYWYQQSLDQGLQFLIQYYNGEERAKGNILERFSAQQFPDLHSELNLSSLELGDSALYFCASSVGGQGEPLHFGNGTRLTVT.